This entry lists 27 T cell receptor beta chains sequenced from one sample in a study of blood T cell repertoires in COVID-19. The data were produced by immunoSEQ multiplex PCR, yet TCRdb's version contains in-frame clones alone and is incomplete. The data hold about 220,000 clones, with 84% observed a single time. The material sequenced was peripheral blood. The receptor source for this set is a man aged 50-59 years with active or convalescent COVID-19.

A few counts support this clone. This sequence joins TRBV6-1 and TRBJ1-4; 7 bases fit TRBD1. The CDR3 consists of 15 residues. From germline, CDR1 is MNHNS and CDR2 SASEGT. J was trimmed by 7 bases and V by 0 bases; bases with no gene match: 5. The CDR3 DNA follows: TGTGCCAGCAGTGAAGCCCAGGGGGGAGGTGAAAAACTGTTTTTT. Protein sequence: CASSEAQGGGEKLFF.

The CDR3 region is CASSFRQGAKYYGYTF. The CDR3 DNA follows: TGCGCCAGCAGCTTCCGACAGGGGGCGAAGTACTATGGCTACACCTTC. This rearrangement joins TRBV5-1 to TRBJ1-2; 10 positions agree with TRBD1. Trimming cost V 2 bases and J 3 bases; bases outside gene matches: 7. This CDR3 comprises 16 residues. The germline V gene has CDR1 SGHRS and CDR2 YFSETQ. Full variable domain (missing parts from reference TRBV5-1 and TRBJ1-2): KAGVTQTPRYLIKTRGQQVTLSCSPISGHRSVSWYQQTPGQGLQFLFEYFSETQRNKGNFPGRFSGRQFSNSRSEMNVSTLELGDSALYLCASSFRQGAKYYGYTFGSGTRLTVV.

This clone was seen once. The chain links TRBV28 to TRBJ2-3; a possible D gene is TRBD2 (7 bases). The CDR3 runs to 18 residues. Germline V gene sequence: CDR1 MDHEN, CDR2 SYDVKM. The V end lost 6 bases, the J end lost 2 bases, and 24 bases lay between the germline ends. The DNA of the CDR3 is TGTGCCAGCAGCTCCCAGATCGGAGGCGGGGGCTCCACAGATACGCAGTATTTT. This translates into CASSSQIGGGGSTDTQYF.

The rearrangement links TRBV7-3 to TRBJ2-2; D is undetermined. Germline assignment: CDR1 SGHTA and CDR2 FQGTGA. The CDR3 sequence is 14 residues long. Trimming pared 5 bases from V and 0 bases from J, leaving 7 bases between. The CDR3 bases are TGTGCCAGCAGCCTCCCTCCGAACACCGGGGAGCTGTTTTTT. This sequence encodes CASSLPPNTGELFF. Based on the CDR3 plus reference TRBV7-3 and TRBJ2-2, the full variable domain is GAGVSQTPSNKVTEKGKYVELRCDPISGHTALYWYRQSLGQGPEFLIYFQGTGAADDSGLPNDRFFAVRPEGSVSTLKIQRTERGDSAVYLCASSLPPNTGELFFGEGSRLTVL.

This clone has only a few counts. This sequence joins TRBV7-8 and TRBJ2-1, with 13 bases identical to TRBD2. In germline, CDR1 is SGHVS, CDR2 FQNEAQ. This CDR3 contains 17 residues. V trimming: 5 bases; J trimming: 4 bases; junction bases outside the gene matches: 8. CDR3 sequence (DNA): TGTGCCAGCAGCCCCGGACTAGCGGGAGAGGTATACAATGAGCAGTTCTTC. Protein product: CASSPGLAGEVYNEQFF.

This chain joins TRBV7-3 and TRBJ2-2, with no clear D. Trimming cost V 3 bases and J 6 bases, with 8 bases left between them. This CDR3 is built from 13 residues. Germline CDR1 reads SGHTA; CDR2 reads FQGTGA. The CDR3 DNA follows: TGTGCCAGCAGCTTGAGCTGGTCCGGGGAGCTGTTTTTT. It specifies CASSLSWSGELFF.

The CDR3 DNA reads as TGTGCCAGCCGAGTGGGGGCCGTACGGGGCTACACCTTC. Amino acids: CASRVGAVRGYTF. The J gene is TRBJ1-2, the V gene TRBV28; D is possibly TRBD1 (6 bases). Per the germline V gene, CDR1 is MDHEN and CDR2 is SYDVKM. The V gene lost 8 bases and the J gene lost 8 bases, with 18 bases spanning the gap. The CDR3 runs to 13 residues.

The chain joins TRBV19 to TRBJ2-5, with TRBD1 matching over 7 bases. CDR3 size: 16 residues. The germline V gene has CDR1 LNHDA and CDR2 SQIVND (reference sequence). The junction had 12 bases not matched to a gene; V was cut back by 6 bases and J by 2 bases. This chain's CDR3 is CASSNLRAGGQETQYF. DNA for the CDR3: TGTGCCAGTAGCAACCTCCGGGCAGGGGGACAAGAGACCCAGTACTTC. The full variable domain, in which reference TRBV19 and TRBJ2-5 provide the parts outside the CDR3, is DGGITQSPKYLFRKEGQNVTLSCEQNLNHDAMYWYRQDPGQGLRLIYYSQIVNDFQKGDIAEGYSVSREKKESFPLTVTSAQKNPTAFYLCASSNLRAGGQETQYFGPGTRLLVL.

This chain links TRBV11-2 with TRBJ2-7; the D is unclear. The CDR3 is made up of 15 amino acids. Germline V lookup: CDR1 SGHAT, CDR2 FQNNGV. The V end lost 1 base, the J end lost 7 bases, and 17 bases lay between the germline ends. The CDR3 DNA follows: TGTGCCAGCAGCTTAGGGAGAGAGATCCGTGGGGAGCAGTACGTC. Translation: CASSLGREIRGEQYV.

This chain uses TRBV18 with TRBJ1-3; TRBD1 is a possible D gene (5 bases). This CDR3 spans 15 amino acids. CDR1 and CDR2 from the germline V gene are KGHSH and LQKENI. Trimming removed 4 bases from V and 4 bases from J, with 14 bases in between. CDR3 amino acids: CASSLQKGPGNTIYF. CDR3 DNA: TGTGCCAGCTCACTACAGAAGGGGCCCGGAAACACCATATATTTT.

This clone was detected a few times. The CDR3 here is CSGRTGAYEQYF. CDR3 nucleotides: TGCAGCGGAAGGACAGGGGCCTACGAGCAGTACTTC. The gene calls are TRBV29-1 and TRBJ2-7, with 9 bases fitting TRBD1. The CDR3 is 12 amino acids. In germline, CDR1 is SQVTM, CDR2 ANQGSEA. Unmatched junction bases numbered 3, after V lost 7 bases and J lost 2 bases.

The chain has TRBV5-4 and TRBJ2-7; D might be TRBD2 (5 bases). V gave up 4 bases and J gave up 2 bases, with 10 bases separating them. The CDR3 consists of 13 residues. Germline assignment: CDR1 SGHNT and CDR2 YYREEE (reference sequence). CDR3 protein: CASSRSGTYEQYF. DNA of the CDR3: TGTGCCAGCAGCCGGAGCGGTACCTACGAGCAGTACTTC.

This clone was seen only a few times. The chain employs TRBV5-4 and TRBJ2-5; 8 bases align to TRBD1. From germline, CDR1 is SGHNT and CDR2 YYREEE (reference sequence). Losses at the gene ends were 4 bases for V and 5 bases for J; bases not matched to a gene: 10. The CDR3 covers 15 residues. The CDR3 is CASSVDRGFTETQYF. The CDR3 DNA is TGTGCCAGCAGCGTCGACAGGGGTTTTACGGAGACCCAGTACTTC.

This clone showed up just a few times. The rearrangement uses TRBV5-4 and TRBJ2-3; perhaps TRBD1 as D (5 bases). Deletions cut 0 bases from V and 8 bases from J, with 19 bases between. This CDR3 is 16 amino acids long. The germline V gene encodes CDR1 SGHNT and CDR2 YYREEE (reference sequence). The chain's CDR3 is CASSLGGSSPQGTQYF. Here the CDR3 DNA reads TGTGCCAGCAGCTTGGGTGGATCCTCGCCCCAGGGTACGCAGTATTTT. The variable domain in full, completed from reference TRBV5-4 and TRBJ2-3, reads ETGVTQSPTHLIKTRGQQVTLRCSSQSGHNTVSWYQQALGQGPQFIFQYYREEENGRGNFPPRFSGLQFPNYSSELNVNALELDDSALYLCASSLGGSSPQGTQYFGPGTRLTVL.

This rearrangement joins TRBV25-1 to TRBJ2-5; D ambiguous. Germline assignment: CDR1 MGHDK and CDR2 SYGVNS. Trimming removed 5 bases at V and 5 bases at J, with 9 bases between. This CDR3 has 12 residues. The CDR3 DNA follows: TGTGCCAGCAGTACCCTCCAGGAGACCCAGTACTTC. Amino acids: CASSTLQETQYF.

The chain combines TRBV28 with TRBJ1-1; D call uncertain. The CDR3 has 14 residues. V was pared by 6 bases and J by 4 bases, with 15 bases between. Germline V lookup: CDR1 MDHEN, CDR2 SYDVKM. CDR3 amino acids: CASRRLEYATEAFF. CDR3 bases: TGTGCCAGCAGGAGGTTGGAATATGCCACTGAAGCTTTCTTT.

Written as DNA, the CDR3 is TGTGCCAGCAGAACTGGGGGGGTCAAAAACATTCAGTACTTC. Amino acids: CASRTGGVKNIQYF. The gene calls are TRBV6-5 and TRBJ2-4, with 7 bases identical to TRBD2. Germline V CDR1 and CDR2: MNHEY, SVGAGI. The CDR3 has 14 amino acids. J lost 3 bases, V lost 6 bases, and 5 bases had no gene match.

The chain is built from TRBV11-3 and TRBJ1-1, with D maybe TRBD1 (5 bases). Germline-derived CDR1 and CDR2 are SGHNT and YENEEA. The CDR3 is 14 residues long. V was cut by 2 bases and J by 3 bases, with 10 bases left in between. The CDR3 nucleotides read TGTGCCAGCAGCTTACGCGGGGGAGACACTGAAGCTTTCTTT. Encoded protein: CASSLRGGDTEAFF. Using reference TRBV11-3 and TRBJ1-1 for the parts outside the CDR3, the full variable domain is EAGVVQSPRYKIIEKKQPVAFWCNPISGHNTLYWYLQNLGQGPELLIRYENEEAVDDSQLPKDRFSAERLKGVDSTLKIQPAELGDSAVYLCASSLRGGDTEAFFGQGTRLTVV.

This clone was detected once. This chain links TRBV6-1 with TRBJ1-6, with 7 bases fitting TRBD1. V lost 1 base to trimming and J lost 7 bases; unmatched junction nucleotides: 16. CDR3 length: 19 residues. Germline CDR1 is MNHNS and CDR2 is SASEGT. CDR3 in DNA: TGTGCCAGCAGTGAAGTCCTTTGGGGGCAGGCCAGGGGGAATTCACCCCTCCACTTT. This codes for CASSEVLWGQARGNSPLHF.

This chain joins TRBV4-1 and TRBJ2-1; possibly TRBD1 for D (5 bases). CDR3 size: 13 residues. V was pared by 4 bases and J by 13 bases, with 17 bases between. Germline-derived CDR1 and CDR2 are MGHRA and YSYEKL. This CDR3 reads CASSPSWAGIQFF. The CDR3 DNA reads TGCGCCAGCAGCCCATCCTGGGCAGGGATACAGTTCTTC.

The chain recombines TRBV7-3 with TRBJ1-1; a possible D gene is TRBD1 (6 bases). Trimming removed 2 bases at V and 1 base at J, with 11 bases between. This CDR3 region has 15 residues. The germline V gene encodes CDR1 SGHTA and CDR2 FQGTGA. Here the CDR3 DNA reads TGTGCCAGCAGCTTAGGTGGGGGCGCGAACACTGAAGCTTTCTTT. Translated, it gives CASSLGGGANTEAFF.

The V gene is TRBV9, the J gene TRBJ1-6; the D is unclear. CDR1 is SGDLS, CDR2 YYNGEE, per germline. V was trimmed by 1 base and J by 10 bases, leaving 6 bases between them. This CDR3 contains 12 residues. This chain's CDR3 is CASSVNSSPLHF. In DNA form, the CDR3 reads TGTGCCAGCAGCGTAAATTCGTCACCCCTCCACTTT.

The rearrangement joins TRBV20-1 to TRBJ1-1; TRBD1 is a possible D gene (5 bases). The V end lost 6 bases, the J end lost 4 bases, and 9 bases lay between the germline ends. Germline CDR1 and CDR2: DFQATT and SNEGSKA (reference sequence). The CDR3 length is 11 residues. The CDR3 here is CSAPQGTEAFF. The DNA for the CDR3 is TGCAGTGCCCCCCAGGGCACTGAAGCTTTCTTT.

The CDR3 loop reads CASSMSQGSTNEKLFF. DNA for the CDR3: TGTGCCAGCTCAATGTCACAGGGATCAACTAATGAAAAACTGTTTTTT. This chain uses TRBV18 with TRBJ1-4, with D possibly matching TRBD1 (6 bases). The V end was cut by 5 bases, the J end by 0 bases, with 13 bases between. This CDR3 is 16 amino acids long. Germline V CDR1 and CDR2: KGHSH, LQKENI.

The CDR3 is CASSHLENSNTGELFF. The DNA of the CDR3 is TGCGCCAGCAGCCACCTCGAGAATTCGAACACCGGGGAGCTGTTTTTT. The chain joins TRBV5-1 to TRBJ2-2; D is undetermined. Germline-derived CDR1 and CDR2 are SGHRS and YFSETQ. V dropped 4 bases and J dropped 0 bases, with 13 bases sitting between them. This CDR3 contains 16 residues. The whole variable domain, filled in from reference TRBV5-1 and TRBJ2-2, reads KAGVTQTPRYLIKTRGQQVTLSCSPISGHRSVSWYQQTPGQGLQFLFEYFSETQRNKGNFPGRFSGRQFSNSRSEMNVSTLELGDSALYLCASSHLENSNTGELFFGEGSRLTVL.

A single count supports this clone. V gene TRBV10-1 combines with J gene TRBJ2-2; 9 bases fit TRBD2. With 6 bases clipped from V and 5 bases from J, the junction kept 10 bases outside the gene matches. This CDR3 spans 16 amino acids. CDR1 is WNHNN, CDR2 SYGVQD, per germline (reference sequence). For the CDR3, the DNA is TGCGCCAGCAGACCCGCTAGCGGGGAGGCTACCGGGGAGCTGTTTTTT. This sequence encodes CASRPASGEATGELFF.

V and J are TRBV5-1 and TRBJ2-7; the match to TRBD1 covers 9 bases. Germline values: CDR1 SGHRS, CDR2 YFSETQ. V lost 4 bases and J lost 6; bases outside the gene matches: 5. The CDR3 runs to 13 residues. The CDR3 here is CASSPGQGSEQYV. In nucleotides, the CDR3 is TGCGCCAGCAGCCCGGGACAGGGCTCCGAGCAGTACGTC.